This T cell receptor (beta chain) was captured in a study of cytomegalovirus exposure and HLA in healthy donors. Regarding the study as a whole: Rarity marked most TCR sequences, yet some public TCRs occurred in many donors.

Per germline, CDR1 SGHRS and CDR2 YFSETQ. The CDR3 covers 13 residues. V was cut by 0 bases and J by 3 bases, with 7 bases left in between. This clone was counted a single time. The target antigen is unknown. The donors comprised healthy bone marrow donors. Use of 60 Vbeta and 13 Jbeta primers characterized the PCR. Data came from immunoSEQ multiplex PCR; TCRdb stores just in-frame clones and leaves some out. The sample records some 140,000 clones, over 70% being singletons. Specimen: PBMCs. The chain couples TRBV5-1 to TRBJ2-7; weak D call: TRBD2 (5 bases). This TCR derives from a man aged 40-49 years in good health and CMV-seronegative. CDR3 amino acids: CASSLATSYEQYF. DNA for the CDR3: TGCGCCAGCAGCTTGGCTACTAGCTACGAGCAGTACTTC.